This T cell receptor (beta chain) was captured in a study of vaccination effects on CD4 cells after COVID-19. The wider study: Sampling occurred a median 72 days post second dose, range 14 to 241.

TCRdb keeps only in-frame clones here, not all; method: immunoSEQ multiplex PCR. The sample records 65,000 to 75,000 clones, around 74% being singletons. Of note for this clone: Its specificity is unknown.

The V and J ends lost 1 base and 1 base, in that order; junction bases with no gene match: 3. CDR1 SGHRS and CDR2 YFSETQ come from the germline V gene. The CDR3 is 16 amino acids. Sequencing followed a ViraFEST assay step that expanded antigen-specific CD4+ T cells with viral peptide pools. Between days 9 and 11 of culture, CD4+ T cells were separated out. The participants, recipients of two vaccine doses, got either BNT162b2 or mRNA-1273. Nucleocapsid antibody tests were negative, and the vaccine recipients had no prior SARS-CoV-2 infection. Under 2.5 million PBMC were seeded per well and grown in the presence of roughly 10 IU/ml IL-2 and approximately 11 ug/ml peptides. At days 3 and 7, half of the medium was exchanged for IL-2 medium.

This clonotype originated in a human donor who received a COVID-19 vaccine. The chain combines TRBV5-1 with TRBJ2-5, with 11 bases aligning to TRBD1. The source material was CD4+ T cells from PBMCs cultured with HCoV-229E spike peptides, sampled after COVID-19 vaccination. This chain's CDR3 is CASSLSGTGGQETQYF. The CDR3 coding sequence is TGCGCCAGCAGCTTGTCCGGGACAGGGGGCCAAGAGACCCAGTACTTC.